This T cell receptor (beta chain) was recorded in a study of identical twins. Findings and limits, study-wide: Whereas memory repertoires showed no such difference, abundant cord blood beta clonotypes carried fewer insertions.

Turning to this clonotype: Antigen unknown.

TCRdb recomputed calls from the 5' RACE reads with MiXCR, one row per CDR3 protein. Of under 300,000 distinct CDR3 sequences in the sample, around 15% are singletons; the top ten hold 8.8%. There are 14 residues in the CDR3. The germline V and J ends were trimmed by 7 bases and 5 bases, with 16 bases remaining between them. The germline V gene has CDR1 SGHKS and CDR2 YYEKEE (reference sequence). Sequencing was done on a sample of memory (CD45RO+) T cells sorted from blood. V and J are TRBV5-5 and TRBJ2-1, with D hard to call. The TCR comes from a young woman in good health. This chain's CDR3 is CASRYLGGDNEQFF. The DNA for the CDR3 is TGTGCCAGCCGTTATTTGGGCGGAGACAATGAGCAGTTCTTC.